This T cell receptor (beta chain) was identified during a study of CD8+ T cells in alopecia areata. Study conclusions and caveats: Scalp repertoires also include resident alphabeta T cells from normal skin. With one nonresponder, baseline CD8+ expansion's link to response remains uncertain. Under tofacitinib, fewer expanded CD8+ clones appeared among the top 100 scalp clones.

Treatment given: oral pan-JAK inhibitor, 5-10 mg twice daily. As the sequencing template, cDNA was produced by extracting RNA and reverse transcribing it. The method was immunoSEQ multiplex PCR; TCRdb's version includes in-frame clones alone and lacks a portion of them. The sample contains roughly 64,000 clones, just over 45% of which appear only once. Turning to this clone: Antigen specificity is unknown.

The specimen comprised CD8+ T cells sorted from blood, sampled at roughly week 36, from a patient treated with tofacitinib. The TCR comes from a human donor with alopecia areata.

The CDR3 DNA reads as TGTGCCTGGAAGGATATAGGGCGCGATCAGCCCCAGCATTTT. Its protein product is CAWKDIGRDQPQHF. The rearrangement uses TRBV30 and TRBJ1-5, with D hard to call. Looked up from germline, CDR1 is GTSNPN and CDR2 is SVGIG (reference sequence). The CDR3 sequence is 14 residues long. V lost 4 bases and J lost 5, with 15 bases in between.